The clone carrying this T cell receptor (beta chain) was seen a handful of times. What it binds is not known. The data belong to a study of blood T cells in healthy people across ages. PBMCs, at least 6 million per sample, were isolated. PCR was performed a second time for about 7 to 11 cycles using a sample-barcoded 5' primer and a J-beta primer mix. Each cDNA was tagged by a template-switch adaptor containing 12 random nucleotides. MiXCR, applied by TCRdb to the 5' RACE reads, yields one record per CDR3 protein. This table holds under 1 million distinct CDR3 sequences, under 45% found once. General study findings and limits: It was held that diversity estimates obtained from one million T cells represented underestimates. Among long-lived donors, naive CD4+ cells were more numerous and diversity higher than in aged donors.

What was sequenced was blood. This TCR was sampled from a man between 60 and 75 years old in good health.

The CDR3 loop is CASSENGYTF. CDR3 nucleotides: TGTGCCAGCAGTGAGAATGGCTACACCTTC. The chain has TRBV25-1 and TRBJ1-2, with D unresolved. Germline CDR1 and CDR2: MGHDK and SYGVNS. Trimming pared 3 bases from V and 6 bases from J, leaving 2 bases between. The CDR3 loop spans 10 amino acids.